These 18 T cell receptor beta chains came from one sample sequenced in a study of Graves' ophthalmopathy and Graves' hyperthyroidism. TCR beta CDR3 amplification used RNA transcripts. HTBI-primed RT-PCR formed the first round, and a multiplex PCR formed the second. A single record per CDR3 protein comes from TCRdb applying MiXCR to the multiplex PCR reads. The table records 200,000 to 250,000 distinct CDR3 sequences, approximately 28% of them present only once. Material for sequencing was peripheral blood. All receptors derive from a man in his fifties or sixties with Graves' ophthalmopathy.

This clonotype was picked up many times. The V and J genes are TRBV3-1 and TRBJ2-5; D unclear. The ends were cut back, 4 bases at V and 2 bases at J, with 14 bases in the middle. Germline V gives CDR1 LGHDT, CDR2 YNNKEL (reference sequence). The CDR3 has 15 amino acids. This CDR3 reads CASSLGEALQETQYF. The CDR3 DNA is TGTGCCAGCAGCCTTGGTGAGGCCCTGCAAGAGACCCAGTACTTC.

This clonotype was seen many times. This chain links TRBV14 with TRBJ2-7; D gene unclear. V lost 4 bases and J 4 bases, leaving 11 bases between the germline ends. Germline CDR1 and CDR2: SGHDN and FVKESK. This CDR3 is built from 13 residues. The CDR3 nucleotides read TGTGCCAGCAGCCCACGGAACCTTTACGAGCAGTACTTC. Its translation is CASSPRNLYEQYF.

The V call is TRBV6-2 or TRBV6-3, the J call TRBJ2-3; D assignment may be TRBD1 or TRBD2 (5 bases each). There are 17 residues in the CDR3. CDR1 and CDR2 from the germline V gene are MNHEY and SVGEGT. Trimming took 4 bases from V and 0 from J, leaving 17 bases between them. CDR3 DNA: TGTGCCAGCAGTTCAATACGGGACGGACCGAGCACAGATACGCAGTATTTT. Its protein product is CASSSIRDGPSTDTQYF.

This clonotype showed up many times. The rearrangement links TRBV20-1 to TRBJ2-7, with TRBD1 identical over 7 bases. V shed 6 bases and J 2 bases; nucleotides not matched to a gene: 7. Germline V CDR1 and CDR2: DFQATT, SNEGSKA (reference sequence). The CDR3 runs to 13 residues. This CDR3 reads CSARDSSPYEQYF. Here the CDR3 DNA reads TGCAGTGCACGGGACAGCTCCCCCTACGAGCAGTACTTC.

The chain has TRBV30 and TRBJ2-2, with no clear D. Germline V gene lookup returns CDR1 GTSNPN and CDR2 SVGIG (reference sequence). There are 10 residues in the CDR3. With 5 bases removed from V and 6 bases from J, the gap between germline ends came to 4 bases. The CDR3 coding sequence is TGTGCCTGGCTAGCCGGGGAGCTGTTTTTT. Translating gives CAWLAGELFF.

This clonotype came up many times. The V gene is TRBV10-3, the J gene TRBJ2-7, with unresolved D. Germline-derived CDR1 and CDR2 are ENHRY and SYGVKD. The CDR3 runs to 12 residues. V lost 4 bases, J lost 1 base, and 5 bases lay in between. For the CDR3, the DNA is TGTGCCATCAGTGCCCAGTCCTACGAGCAGTACTTC. Residues: CAISAQSYEQYF.

The table lists this clonotype with many counts. J is TRBJ2-3 and V is TRBV7-8; D unclear. V dropped 5 bases and J dropped 7 bases, with 22 bases sitting between them. The CDR3 is made up of 16 amino acids. The V gene's germline CDR1 is SGHVS and CDR2 FQNEAQ. The CDR3 loop reads CASSMGTRPPRHTQYF. DNA of the CDR3: TGTGCCAGCAGCATGGGTACTCGACCCCCCAGACATACGCAGTATTTT.

The rearrangement uses TRBV6-1 and TRBJ1-1; 8 nucleotides align to TRBD1. Germline V gene sequence: CDR1 MNHNS, CDR2 SASEGT. The CDR3 runs 14 residues. V lost 5 bases and J lost 11; bases outside the gene matches: 13. CDR3 in DNA: TGTGCCAGCAGTACAAGACAGGGGATTTTAATGGCTTTCTTT. Protein product: CASSTRQGILMAFF.

This clonotype has more than one count but fewer than ten. This rearrangement joins TRBV12-3 or TRBV12-4 to TRBJ1-1; possible D gene TRBD1, 6 bases. Trimming left V 7 bases short and J 1 base short, with 13 bases between. The CDR3 contains 14 residues. The CDR3 sequence: CASTYGGGNTEAFF. CDR3 sequence (DNA): TGTGCCAGCACCTACGGAGGGGGGAACACTGAAGCTTTCTTT.

In its sample, this clonotype was seen many times. V usage is TRBV27 and J usage is TRBJ2-7, with D perhaps matching TRBD1 (5 bases). Trimming removed 5 bases at V and 6 bases at J, with 14 bases between. CDR1 MNHEY and CDR2 SMNVEV come from the germline V gene (reference sequence). The CDR3 has 13 amino acids. CDR3 amino acids: CASSPQGYCEQYF. CDR3 DNA sequence: TGTGCCAGCAGTCCCCAGGGTTACTGCGAGCAGTACTTC.

This clonotype was counted ten times or more. The J gene is TRBJ2-6, the V gene TRBV28; TRBD1 agrees at 9 bases. Germline CDR1 and CDR2: MDHEN and SYDVKM. V lost 6 bases and J lost 1; bases outside the gene matches: 4. The CDR3 consists of 16 residues. The CDR3 loop reads CASRNRGPSGANVLTF. The CDR3, as DNA: TGTGCCAGCAGGAACAGGGGGCCGTCTGGGGCCAACGTCCTGACTTTC. Filled out from reference TRBV28 and TRBJ2-6, the complete variable domain reads DVKVTQSSRYLVKRTGEKVFLECVQDMDHENMFWYRQDPGLGLRLIYFSYDVKMKEKGDIPEGYSVSREKKERFSLILESASTNQTSMYLCASRNRGPSGANVLTFGAGSRLTVL.

This clonotype was counted many times. This sequence joins TRBV7-2 and TRBJ2-7; unclear D gene. Germline loops: CDR1 SGHTA, CDR2 FQGNSA. The ends were cut back, 5 bases at V and 3 bases at J, with 11 bases in the middle. CDR3 length: 13 amino acids. Here the CDR3 DNA reads TGTGCCAGCAGCCTACCCTCCGGCTACGAGCAGTACTTC. Protein sequence: CASSLPSGYEQYF.

This clonotype occurred a few times. This rearrangement joins TRBV28 to TRBJ1-5; TRBD1 matches at 7 bases. The CDR3 sequence is 14 residues long. Looked up from germline, CDR1 is MDHEN and CDR2 is SYDVKM. Trimming at V came to 3 bases and at J to 4 bases, leaving 3 bases not matched to a gene. DNA of the CDR3: TGTGCCAGCAGTTTTGGGACAGCGAATCAGCCCCAGCATTTT. Its protein product is CASSFGTANQPQHF.

This clonotype was observed at least ten times. This rearrangement joins TRBV28 to TRBJ1-1; D not resolved. The V end was cut by 5 bases, the J end by 10 bases, with 14 bases between. The CDR3 extends over 12 amino acids. The germline V gene encodes CDR1 MDHEN and CDR2 SYDVKM. In nucleotides, the CDR3 is TGTGCCAGCAGTCTACAGAGCCTGGGAGCTTTCTTT. Protein sequence: CASSLQSLGAFF.

This clonotype was recorded many times. The chain links TRBV6-5 to TRBJ2-4; 10 bases line up with TRBD1. This CDR3 spans 18 amino acids. CDR1 is MNHEY, CDR2 SVGAGI, per germline. Trimming took 0 bases from V and 9 from J; bases not matched to a gene: 14. CDR3 nucleotide sequence: TGTGCCAGCAGTTACTCGTTCCAGACAGGGGGCGCGGAGGCCATTCAGTACTTC. It specifies CASSYSFQTGGAEAIQYF.

This clonotype showed up just a few times. The V gene is TRBV6-1, the J gene TRBJ1-2, with a weak D call TRBD1 (5 bases). CDR1 is MNHNS, CDR2 SASEGT, per germline. Trimming removed 4 bases from V and 3 bases from J, with 18 bases in between. The CDR3 has 16 amino acids. Here the CDR3 DNA reads TGTGCCAGCAGTGGGTTCGGGGTTCGAGGGGACTATGGCTACACCTTC. Amino acid sequence: CASSGFGVRGDYGYTF.

This clonotype was observed at least ten times. Written as DNA, the CDR3 is TGTGCCAGCAGCTTAATTCGCCCCCACCTTCGAACGACTGAAGCTTTCTTT. Protein product: CASSLIRPHLRTTEAFF. The chain couples TRBV7-8 to TRBJ1-1; D remains unclear. The germline V and J ends were trimmed by 2 bases and 5 bases, with 21 bases remaining between them. In germline, CDR1 is SGHVS, CDR2 FQNEAQ. This CDR3 has 17 amino acids.

This clonotype was picked up many times. The chain employs TRBV5-1 and TRBJ2-7; D tentatively fits TRBD1 or TRBD2 (7 bases each). CDR1 and CDR2 (germline): SGHRS, YFSETQ. The ends were cut back, 2 bases at V and 3 bases at J, with 12 bases in the middle. The CDR3 has 14 amino acids. The CDR3 sequence: CASSLQGTNYEQYF. CDR3 coding DNA: TGCGCCAGCAGCTTACAGGGGACTAACTACGAGCAGTACTTC.